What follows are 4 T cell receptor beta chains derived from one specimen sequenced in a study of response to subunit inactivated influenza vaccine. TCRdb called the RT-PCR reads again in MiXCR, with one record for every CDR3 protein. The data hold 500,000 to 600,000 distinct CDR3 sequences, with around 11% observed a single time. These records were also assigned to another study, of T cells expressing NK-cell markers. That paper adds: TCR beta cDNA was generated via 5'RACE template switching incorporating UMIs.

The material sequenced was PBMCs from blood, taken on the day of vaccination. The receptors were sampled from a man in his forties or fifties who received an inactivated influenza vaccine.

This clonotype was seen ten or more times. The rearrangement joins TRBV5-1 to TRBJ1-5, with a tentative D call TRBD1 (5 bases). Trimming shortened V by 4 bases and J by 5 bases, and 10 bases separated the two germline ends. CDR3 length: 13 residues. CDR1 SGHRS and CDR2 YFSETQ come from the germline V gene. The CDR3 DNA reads TGCGCCAGCAGCCCCTCGGGGGATCAGCCCCAGCATTTT. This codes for CASSPSGDQPQHF. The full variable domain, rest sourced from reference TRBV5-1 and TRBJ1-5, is KAGVTQTPRYLIKTRGQQVTLSCSPISGHRSVSWYQQTPGQGLQFLFEYFSETQRNKGNFPGRFSGRQFSNSRSEMNVSTLELGDSALYLCASSPSGDQPQHFGDGTRLSIL.

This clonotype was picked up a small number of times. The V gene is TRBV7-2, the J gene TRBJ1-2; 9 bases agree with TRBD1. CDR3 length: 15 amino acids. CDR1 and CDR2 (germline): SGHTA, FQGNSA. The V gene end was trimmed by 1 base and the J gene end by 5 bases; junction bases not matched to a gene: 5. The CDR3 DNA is TGTGCCAGCAGCTTAGTTGGACAGGGGCTTTATGGCTACACCTTC. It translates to CASSLVGQGLYGYTF.

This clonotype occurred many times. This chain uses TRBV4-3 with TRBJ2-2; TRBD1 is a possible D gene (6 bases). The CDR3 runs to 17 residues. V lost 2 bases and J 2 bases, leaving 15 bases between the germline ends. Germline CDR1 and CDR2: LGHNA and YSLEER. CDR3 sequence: CASSQSLPDRNTGELFF. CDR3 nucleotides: TGCGCCAGCAGCCAATCCCTTCCGGACAGAAACACCGGGGAGCTGTTTTTT.

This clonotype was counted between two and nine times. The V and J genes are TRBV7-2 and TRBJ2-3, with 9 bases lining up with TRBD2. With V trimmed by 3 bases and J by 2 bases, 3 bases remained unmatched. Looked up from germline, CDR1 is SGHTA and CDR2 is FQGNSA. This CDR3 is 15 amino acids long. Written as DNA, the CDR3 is TGTGCCAGCAGCTTTAGCGGGAGCCACACAGATACGCAGTATTTT. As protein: CASSFSGSHTDTQYF.